The 19 T cell receptor beta chains in this list originate from one sample, sequenced in a study of blood T cells in healthy people across ages. For the second PCR, which ran for roughly 6 to 11 cycles, a sample-barcoded 5' primer and a J-beta primer mix were used. TCRdb re-called the 5' RACE reads with MiXCR, one entry per CDR3 protein. Here the sample spans over a million distinct CDR3 sequences, 59% being singletons. Material for sequencing was blood. The receptors shown here come from a man younger than 30 in good health.

Here the CDR3 reads CASSLWGQGDSSTDTQYF. CDR3 sequence (DNA): TGCGCCAGCAGCTTATGGGGACAGGGGGACTCTAGCACAGATACGCAGTATTTT. The rearrangement links TRBV5-1 to TRBJ2-3, with 11 nucleotides matching TRBD1. This CDR3 comprises 18 residues. Losses at the gene ends were 2 bases for V and 0 bases for J; bases not matched to a gene: 8. Looked up from germline, CDR1 is SGHRS and CDR2 is YFSETQ. Using reference TRBV5-1 and TRBJ2-3 for the parts outside the CDR3, the full variable domain is KAGVTQTPRYLIKTRGQQVTLSCSPISGHRSVSWYQQTPGQGLQFLFEYFSETQRNKGNFPGRFSGRQFSNSRSEMNVSTLELGDSALYLCASSLWGQGDSSTDTQYFGPGTRLTVL.

This clonotype was found a few times. J is TRBJ2-1 and V is TRBV12-3 or TRBV12-4; 11 positions match TRBD2. With V trimmed by 3 bases and J by 9 bases, 10 bases remained unmatched. This CDR3 has 16 amino acids. CDR3 nucleotide sequence: TGTGCCAGCAGTTTGTTGAGTAGCGGGAGGGGGTCTGAGCAGTTCTTC. Amino acid sequence: CASSLLSSGRGSEQFF.

This clonotype was detected only a few times. V usage is TRBV28 and J usage is TRBJ2-7; TRBD1 or TRBD2 may be the D gene (5 bases each). CDR1 is MDHEN, CDR2 SYDVKM, per germline. The V end was cut by 3 bases, the J end by 2 bases, with 11 bases between. The CDR3 has 14 amino acids. CDR3 coding DNA: TGTGCCAGCAGTTTCCAGGGAGAAACCTACGAGCAGTACTTC. Translated, it gives CASSFQGETYEQYF.

V usage is TRBV3-1 and J usage is TRBJ2-5; 14 bases are a match to TRBD2. This CDR3 is 16 amino acids long. Germline CDR1 reads LGHDT; CDR2 reads YNNKEL (reference sequence). The V segment lost 2 bases and the J segment 3 bases; nucleotides outside the gene matches: 2. CDR3 sequence reads: CASSQWGLAGEETQYF. CDR3 nucleotide sequence: TGTGCCAGCAGCCAATGGGGACTAGCGGGAGAAGAGACCCAGTACTTC.

J is TRBJ1-1 and V is TRBV12-3 or TRBV12-4; D is unresolved. The CDR3 loop spans 14 amino acids. Trimming took 4 bases from V and 0 from J, leaving 9 bases between them. For the CDR3, the DNA is TGTGCCAGCAGTTGGGAGGGATTGAACACTGAAGCTTTCTTT. Translation gives CASSWEGLNTEAFF.

This clonotype was recorded a few times. The chain carries TRBV12-3 or TRBV12-4 and TRBJ2-3; D is possibly TRBD1 or TRBD2 (6 bases each). V gave up 3 bases and J gave up 2 bases, with 9 bases separating them. The CDR3 has 14 residues. The CDR3 loop is CASSFGGLTDTQYF. The CDR3 DNA reads as TGTGCCAGCAGTTTTGGGGGGCTCACAGATACGCAGTATTTT.

This clonotype was recorded a few times. At one boundary the junction diverges from the germline segment, which might be a read error. The genes are TRBV2 and TRBJ2-7; tentative D call: TRBD2 (5 bases). This CDR3 contains 12 residues. Germline CDR1 and CDR2: SNHLY and FYNNEI. CDR3: CTSSRGPYEQYF. Here the CDR3 DNA reads TGTACCAGCAGTCGGGGTCCCTACGAGCAGTACTTC.

The CDR3 loop reads CASSSLAGDEQYF. Here the CDR3 DNA reads TGTGCCAGCAGCTCCTTAGCGGGAGATGAGCAGTACTTC. The V call is TRBV5-5, the J call TRBJ2-5; TRBD2 agrees at 9 bases. The junction had 8 bases not matched to a gene; V was cut back by 3 bases and J by 11 bases. CDR1 is SGHKS, CDR2 YYEKEE, per germline (reference sequence). This CDR3 is built from 13 residues.

The J gene is TRBJ1-4, the V gene TRBV12-3 or TRBV12-4; 7 nucleotides match TRBD1. This CDR3 has 16 amino acids. V shed 6 bases and J 3 bases; nucleotides not matched to a gene: 10. CDR3 region: CASSRIGTEANEKLFF. The CDR3 DNA reads as TGTGCCAGCAGCAGAATAGGGACAGAGGCTAATGAAAAACTGTTTTTT.

The CDR3: CASSSADRANSPLHF. CDR3 bases: TGTGCCAGCAGTTCTGCCGACAGAGCGAATTCACCCCTCCACTTT. The chain employs TRBV6-5 and TRBJ1-6, with D maybe TRBD1 (5 bases). The CDR3 has 15 residues. CDR1 and CDR2 from the germline V gene are MNHEY and SVGAGI. Trimming pared 4 bases from V and 7 bases from J, leaving 14 bases between.

The rearrangement joins TRBV4-1 to TRBJ2-7, with 7 nucleotides matching TRBD1. Looked up from germline, CDR1 is MGHRA and CDR2 is YSYEKL. The V and J ends lost 0 bases and 7 bases, in that order; junction bases with no gene match: 9. The CDR3 is 15 amino acids. CDR3 region: CASSQDATGPQEQYF. CDR3 DNA sequence: TGCGCCAGCAGCCAAGACGCGACAGGGCCCCAGGAGCAGTACTTC.

The chain has TRBV4-1 and TRBJ2-7, with a possible D match to TRBD2 (5 bases). Trimming shortened V by 1 base and J by 3 bases, and 10 bases separated the two germline ends. Germline-derived CDR1 and CDR2 are MGHRA and YSYEKL. This CDR3 spans 14 amino acids. The CDR3, as DNA: TGCGCCAGCAGCCAAGTTGAGGGCCGCTACGAGCAGTACTTC. Amino acids: CASSQVEGRYEQYF.

The V call is TRBV7-2, the J call TRBJ2-5; 13 bases agree with TRBD2. Trimming removed 2 bases from V and 5 bases from J; junction bases left unmatched: 2. The CDR3 has 15 amino acids. Germline lookup yields CDR1 SGHTA and CDR2 FQGNSA. DNA for the CDR3: TGTGCCAGCAGCTTAACTAGCGGGAGGGGTGAGACCCAGTACTTC. This sequence encodes CASSLTSGRGETQYF.

This clonotype was observed a few times. This chain links TRBV27 with TRBJ2-7, with D possibly called TRBD1 or TRBD2 (5 bases each). Trimming took 0 bases from V and 2 from J, leaving 14 bases between them. The CDR3 sequence is 16 residues long. Germline V gene data show CDR1 as MNHEY and CDR2 as SMNVEV (reference sequence). The CDR3 bases are TGTGCCAGCAGTTTATCGTTTGAGGGGAACCCCTACGAGCAGTACTTC. Translation: CASSLSFEGNPYEQYF.

V usage is TRBV9 and J usage is TRBJ2-1, with TRBD1 matching over 8 bases. Germline CDR1 is SGDLS and CDR2 is YYNGEE. Trimming removed 1 base from V and 8 bases from J; junction bases left unmatched: 5. CDR3 length: 14 residues. The CDR3 region has the DNA TGTGCCAGCAGCGTACGACAGGGGCGCGATGAGCAGTTCTTC. Translation gives CASSVRQGRDEQFF.

This clonotype was seen a handful of times. The rearrangement links TRBV6-5 to TRBJ2-5, with 8 positions matching TRBD1. The CDR3 runs 16 residues. Unmatched junction bases numbered 10, after V lost 2 bases and J lost 5 bases. In germline, CDR1 is MNHEY, CDR2 SVGAGI. The CDR3 sequence is CASSYAYGQGPETQYF. CDR3 in DNA: TGTGCCAGCAGTTACGCTTACGGACAGGGACCTGAGACCCAGTACTTC.

As for this clonotype: One junction end does not reproduce the germline sequence, and a read error may be involved. The chain joins TRBV6-1 to TRBJ2-3; D is undetermined. CDR3 length: 11 residues. CDR1 and CDR2 (germline): MNHNS, SASEGT. This CDR3 reads CASSEASTRYF. In nucleotides, the CDR3 is TGTGCCAGCAGTGAGGCCTCCACGCGGTATTTT.

The sample holds one count of this clonotype. This chain links TRBV7-9 with TRBJ2-4, with 13 nucleotides matching TRBD2. The DNA end is more similar to TRBJ2-7, so the J call may be wrong. Germline loops: CDR1 SEHNR, CDR2 FQNEAQ (reference sequence). The CDR3 length is 13 residues. The CDR3 bases are TGTGCCAGCCGACTAGCGGGAGGATTCGAGCAGTACTTC. It is translated as CASRLAGGFEQYF.

This clonotype came up a few times. This chain uses TRBV3-1 with TRBJ2-1; TRBD1 is a possible D gene (7 bases). The CDR3 length is 13 residues. V was shortened by 1 base and J by 12 bases, with 13 bases between the two germline ends. Germline V gives CDR1 LGHDT, CDR2 YNNKEL (reference sequence). This CDR3 reads CASSQVQGGRQFF. In nucleotides, the CDR3 is TGTGCCAGCAGCCAAGTCCAGGGGGGAAGGCAGTTCTTC.